This entry lists 17 T cell receptor beta chains sequenced from one sample in a study of blood T cell repertoires in COVID-19 (dated by TCRdb to 2019 to 2021). The receptor library was made with the immunoSEQ multiplex PCR assay. This immuneACCESS table, as held by TCRdb, lists in-frame sequences with V and J called but not all clones. Of the missing ones, under half trace to an unresolved V gene in checked studies; the others have no known cause. Present in this sample are roughly 200,000 clones, around 84% of which were seen just once. The ten top clones hold about 4.9% of the sample. Sequencing was carried out using peripheral blood. Receptor source: a woman older than 75 with acute or convalescent COVID-19.

The V and J genes are TRBV7-8 and TRBJ1-3; no clear D gene. The germline V gene has CDR1 SGHVS and CDR2 FQNEAQ. The CDR3 consists of 14 residues. Trimming stripped 1 base from V and 1 base from J, with 5 bases between. Here the CDR3 DNA reads TGTGCCAGCAGCTTAGATCCTTCTGGAAACACCATATATTTT. This encodes CASSLDPSGNTIYF.

V is TRBV7-9 and J is TRBJ2-1; 8 nucleotides line up with TRBD2. V shed 5 bases, J shed 7 bases, and the junction held 13 bases outside the gene matches. There are 16 residues in the CDR3. The V gene's germline CDR1 is SEHNR and CDR2 FQNEAQ (reference sequence). Here the CDR3 DNA reads TGTGCCAGCAGCCCTCCCTTCCAGCGGGAGTGGAATGAGCAGTTCTTC. Amino acids: CASSPPFQREWNEQFF.

The sample holds one count of this clone. CDR3 sequence reads: CASSLRQGYGYTF. CDR3 bases: TGTGCCAGCAGCTTACGGCAGGGGTATGGCTACACCTTC. The rearrangement uses TRBV7-2 and TRBJ1-2, with a weak D call TRBD1 (6 bases). In germline, CDR1 is SGHTA, CDR2 FQGNSA. Trimming stripped 2 bases from V and 5 bases from J, with 9 bases between. The CDR3 is 13 amino acids. The full variable domain, rest sourced from reference TRBV7-2 and TRBJ1-2, is GAGVSQSPSNKVTEKGKDVELRCDPISGHTALYWYRQSLGQGLEFLIYFQGNSAPDKSGLPSDRFSAERTGGSVSTLTIQRTQQEDSAVYLCASSLRQGYGYTFGSGTRLTVV.

The chain is built from TRBV6-2 or TRBV6-3 and TRBJ1-5; D is undetermined. CDR1 MNHEY and CDR2 SVGEGT come from the germline V gene. V lost 0 bases, J lost 5 bases, and 11 bases lay in between. The CDR3 has 15 residues. CDR3 residues: CASSYSMLGYQPQHF. CDR3 DNA: TGTGCCAGCAGTTACTCGATGCTGGGCTATCAGCCCCAGCATTTT.

This CDR3 is CASSLAYTGELFF. Here the CDR3 DNA reads TGCGCCAGCAGCTTGGCGTACACCGGGGAGCTGTTTTTT. The chain carries TRBV5-1 and TRBJ2-2, with D unclear. Per germline, CDR1 SGHRS and CDR2 YFSETQ. Trimming took off 0 bases at V and 3 bases at J, with 3 bases between the two ends. The CDR3 contains 13 residues. Full variable domain (remainder filled in from reference TRBV5-1 and TRBJ2-2): KAGVTQTPRYLIKTRGQQVTLSCSPISGHRSVSWYQQTPGQGLQFLFEYFSETQRNKGNFPGRFSGRQFSNSRSEMNVSTLELGDSALYLCASSLAYTGELFFGEGSRLTVL.

The sample holds one count of this clone. The chain recombines TRBV27 with TRBJ2-3; unclear D gene. Germline V lookup: CDR1 MNHEY, CDR2 SMNVEV (reference sequence). V lost 6 bases and J lost 2, with 9 bases in between. The CDR3 covers 13 residues. The DNA for the CDR3 is TGTGCCAGCAGGACTCGAGTCACAGATACGCAGTATTTT. Amino acids: CASRTRVTDTQYF.

This clone was counted between two and nine times. The CDR3 nucleotides are TGTGCCAGTAGTATAGCGACTGGCTACAATGAGCAGTTCTTC. Its protein is CASSIATGYNEQFF. The chain links TRBV19 to TRBJ2-1; D is unclear. V shed 1 base and J shed 3 bases, with 7 bases lying between them. Per germline, CDR1 LNHDA and CDR2 SQIVND (reference sequence). This CDR3 contains 14 residues.

V usage is TRBV15 and J usage is TRBJ1-2, with TRBD1 as a possible D gene (5 bases). V was trimmed by 0 bases and J by 8 bases, leaving 13 bases between them. The V gene's germline CDR1 is LNHNV and CDR2 YYDKDF (reference sequence). CDR3 size: 14 residues. The CDR3: CATSRDTRERGYTF. CDR3 bases: TGTGCCACCAGCAGAGATACCAGGGAACGAGGCTACACCTTC.

This clone appeared a single time. CDR3 protein: CASSGGQGNSPLHF. CDR3 coding DNA: TGTGCCAGCAGTGGGGGACAGGGCAATTCACCCCTCCACTTT. The V gene is TRBV28, the J gene TRBJ1-6, with TRBD1 matching over 9 bases. Germline V gene data show CDR1 as MDHEN and CDR2 as SYDVKM. The CDR3 runs 14 residues. With V trimmed by 5 bases and J by 7 bases, 3 bases remained unmatched.

The chain joins TRBV3-1 (or the pseudogene TRBV3-2) to TRBJ2-5; 11 nucleotides line up with TRBD2. V shed 2 bases, J shed 5 bases, and the junction held 10 bases outside the gene matches. The CDR3 is 17 residues long. The germline V gene encodes CDR1 LGHDT and CDR2 YNNKEL (reference sequence). CDR3 sequence: CASSQSRTSGPGETQYF. CDR3 nucleotides: TGTGCCAGCAGCCAAAGTCGGACTAGCGGGCCGGGGGAGACCCAGTACTTC.

The genes are TRBV10-3 and TRBJ1-6, with 7 positions matching TRBD1. With V trimmed by 7 bases and J by 7 bases, 10 bases remained unmatched. From germline, CDR1 is ENHRY and CDR2 SYGVKD. CDR3 length: 15 residues. CDR3 sequence (DNA): TGTGCCATCACCCCCTCGACAGGGCACAATTCACCCCTCCACTTT. Amino acid sequence: CAITPSTGHNSPLHF.

V is TRBV28 and J is TRBJ2-2, with 7 nucleotides matching TRBD1. Losses at the gene ends were 2 bases for V and 6 bases for J; bases not matched to a gene: 3. The length of the CDR3 is 14 residues. Germline V lookup: CDR1 MDHEN, CDR2 SYDVKM. CDR3 residues: CASSLRQGAGELFF. In DNA, the CDR3 is TGTGCCAGCAGTTTAAGACAGGGAGCCGGGGAGCTGTTTTTT.

On this clone itself: One junction end does not reproduce the germline sequence, and a read error may be involved. This rearrangement joins TRBV12-3 or TRBV12-4 to TRBJ1-2; the D is unclear. The CDR3 extends over 12 amino acids. CDR3 region: CASSSSRLAVHF. The CDR3 DNA reads as TGTGCCAGCAGTTCATCTCGTTTGGCTGTCCACTTC.

The chain uses TRBV19 and TRBJ2-7; possible D gene TRBD1, 5 bases. There are 15 residues in the CDR3. Trimming removed 3 bases from V and 4 bases from J, with 16 bases in between. Germline assignment: CDR1 LNHDA and CDR2 SQIVND (reference sequence). The CDR3 spells CASSIDQGPMYEQYF. Written as DNA, the CDR3 is TGTGCCAGTAGTATTGATCAGGGTCCTATGTACGAGCAGTACTTC.

This chain uses TRBV6-5 with TRBJ2-3; a weak D match, TRBD2 (6 bases). The V gene lost 6 bases and the J gene lost 4 bases, with 17 bases spanning the gap. CDR1 is MNHEY and CDR2 is SVGAGI in the germline V gene. This CDR3 has 15 residues. In DNA form, the CDR3 reads TGTGCCAGCAGGTACCCTCGGACTACCCCAGATACGCAGTATTTT. It yields the protein CASRYPRTTPDTQYF.

The chain is built from TRBV19 and TRBJ2-2, with 10 bases that match TRBD1. CDR1 is LNHDA and CDR2 is SQIVND in the germline V gene (reference sequence). The CDR3 loop spans 17 amino acids. V was pared by 8 bases and J by 6 bases, with 15 bases of the junction left unmatched. CDR3 amino acids: CASLPGQGRSWPGELFF. DNA for the CDR3: TGTGCCAGTTTACCGGGACAGGGGAGGAGTTGGCCCGGGGAGCTGTTTTTT.

The V gene is TRBV19, the J gene TRBJ1-1; 8 bases fit TRBD1. The CDR3 extends over 13 amino acids. From germline, CDR1 is LNHDA and CDR2 SQIVND (reference sequence). V was clipped by 3 bases and J by 10 bases; unmatched bases: 7. This chain's CDR3 is CASSISEGQAAFF. The CDR3 nucleotides read TGTGCCAGTAGTATTTCAGAGGGACAGGCAGCTTTCTTT.